This T cell receptor (beta chain) was sequenced during a study of PD-1 blockade in classical Hodgkin lymphoma. Study-wide results and limits: A significant rise in TCR diversity by C4D1 was seen for CD4+ but not CD8+ cells. Patients excluded were those beginning nivolumab under 1 year after ASCT.

Method: immunoSEQ multiplex PCR; TCRdb's copy keeps in-frame clones and lacks some. This repertoire shows about 40,000 clones, 85% to 90% found once; its top ten account for 7.7%. Each patient experienced a relapse that followed autologous stem cell transplantation, and brentuximab vedotin exposure varied. The germline CDR1 and CDR2 sequences are SNHLY and FYNNEI. The V gene lost 2 bases and the J gene lost 5 bases, with 13 bases spanning the gap. The CDR3 runs to 14 residues. This clone was observed a few times. The antigen is unknown. Sequencing was performed on peripheral blood mononuclear cells (PBMCs), taken before the second cycle of nivolumab. The chain combines TRBV2 with TRBJ2-7; D not certain. This TCR derives from a human donor with classical Hodgkin lymphoma. CDR3 region: CASSERQEFDEQYF. CDR3 nucleotide sequence: TGTGCCAGCAGTGAACGCCAAGAATTCGACGAGCAGTACTTC.